This TCR beta chain was retrieved from a study of blood T cell repertoires in COVID-19 (TCRdb year 2020). As for the study more broadly: Collaborator samples came from the United States, Italy and Spain and covered acute and convalescent phases of COVID-19. The material from the prospective study consisted of cDNA or gDNA derived from T cells, B-cell-depleted T cells, or PBMCs. Sample metadata almost always included a de-identified subject ID, COVID-19 status, age in years and sex. Deeply sampled blood TCRbeta repertoires from subjects exposed to, actively infected with, or recovered from COVID-19 were included in the dataset. The repertoires were released in a freely available public database intended as a resource for research on the immune response to SARS-CoV-2. HLA class I and class II types, where available, came from metadata supplied by the sample provider rather than from assay-based typing. Samples were obtained from the ongoing ImmuneRACE study (first 160 participants) and from over a thousand subjects provided by 6 global collaborators. Results the study describes overall, beyond this receptor: The quantity of clinical and demographic metadata differed by source and by participant and was supplied without curation.

In the germline V gene, CDR1 corresponds to MNHNS and CDR2 to SASEGT. Deletion took 1 base off V and 5 bases off J, with a span of 23 bases between the germline ends. From its cysteine to its phenylalanine, the CDR3 spans 18 amino acids. Only CDR3 DNA remains: 54 bases, in frame from the first base. In the prospective study, participants were roughly 18 to 95 years old, resided in fewer than 25 geographic areas of the United States, and were enrolled through a virtual design. In the prospective study, participants were assigned to cohorts based on the clinical history participants reported in a screening survey and a study questionnaire. A participant counted as exposed if, within 2 weeks of entering the study, that participant had been in contact with someone who had a PCR-confirmed or clinician-diagnosed COVID-19 case. Each participant in the prospective study had whole blood, serum and a nasopharyngeal or oropharyngeal swab collected by mobile phlebotomists. Prospective study participants could optionally give additional blood draws and questionnaires over an approximately 2-month period. Blood samples from the prospective study were shipped frozen or at room temperature prior to DNA extraction.

Notes on this clone: It lacks a known antigen. No clone much larger than this one lies a single base away; base qualities are absent.

TCRbeta CDR3 regions were amplified from genomic DNA using the immunoSEQ Assay, a bias-controlled multiplex PCR. As for the authors' bioinformatics: Within the assay, amplification of reference gene primers was used to estimate how many nucleated cells each sample contained. To quantify the absolute abundance of each unique TCRbeta CDR3 rearrangement, sequence reads were collapsed and filtered. For each sample, productive Simpson clonality was calculated by taking the square root of Simpson's diversity index across productive rearrangements. TCRdb retrieved this table from immuneACCESS and kept in-frame rearrangements only. Not all clones are present; in checked studies, unresolved V genes account for under half, and no reason is known for the remainder. V and J calls and clone size follow that table, whereas D and trimming were derived from the DNA. In all, the sample holds fewer than 250,000 clones, and 84% of those were seen once. Together, the top ten hold roughly 3.1% of the sample.

This sequence uses TRBV6-1 and TRBJ1-2; no D gene is confidently identified. This sequence was found in a woman in her twenties or thirties who had been exposed to COVID-19. The sequencing input was PBMCs or T cells enriched from blood (not recorded which). The sequence in DNA is TGTGCCAGCAGTGAAGTGGTTGCGGTGACTACCCCGCGTTATGGCTACACCTTC. This encodes CASSEVVAVTTPRYGYTF.